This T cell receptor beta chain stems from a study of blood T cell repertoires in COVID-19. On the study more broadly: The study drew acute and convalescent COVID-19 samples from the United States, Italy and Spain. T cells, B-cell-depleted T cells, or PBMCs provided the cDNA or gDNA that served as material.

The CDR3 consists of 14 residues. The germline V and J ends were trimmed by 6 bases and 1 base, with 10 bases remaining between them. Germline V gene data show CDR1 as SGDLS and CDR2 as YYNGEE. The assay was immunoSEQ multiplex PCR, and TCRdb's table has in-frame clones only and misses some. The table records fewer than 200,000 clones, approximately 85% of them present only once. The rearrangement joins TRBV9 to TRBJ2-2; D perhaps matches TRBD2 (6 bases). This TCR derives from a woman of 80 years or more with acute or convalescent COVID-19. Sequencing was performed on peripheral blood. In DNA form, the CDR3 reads TGTGCCAGCAAGGATAGCGGGAACACCGGGGAGCTGTTTTTT. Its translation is CASKDSGNTGELFF.